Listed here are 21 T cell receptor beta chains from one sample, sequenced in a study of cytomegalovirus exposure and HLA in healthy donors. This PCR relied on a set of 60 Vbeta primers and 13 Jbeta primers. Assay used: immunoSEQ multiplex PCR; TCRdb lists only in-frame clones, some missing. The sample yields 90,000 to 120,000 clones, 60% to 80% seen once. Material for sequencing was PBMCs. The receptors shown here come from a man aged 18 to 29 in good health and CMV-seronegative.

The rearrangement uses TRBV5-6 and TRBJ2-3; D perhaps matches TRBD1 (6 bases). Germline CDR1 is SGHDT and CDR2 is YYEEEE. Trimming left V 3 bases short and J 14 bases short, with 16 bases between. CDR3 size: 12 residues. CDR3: CASSWTDSNLYF. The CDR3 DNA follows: TGTGCCAGCAGCTGGACAGACTCTAACTTGTATTTT.

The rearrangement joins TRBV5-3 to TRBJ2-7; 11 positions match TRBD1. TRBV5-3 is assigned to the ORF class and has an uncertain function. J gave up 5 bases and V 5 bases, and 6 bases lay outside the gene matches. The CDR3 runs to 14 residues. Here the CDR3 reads CARREPGQGDEQYF. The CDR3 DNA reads TGTGCCAGAAGAGAACCGGGACAGGGGGACGAGCAGTACTTC.

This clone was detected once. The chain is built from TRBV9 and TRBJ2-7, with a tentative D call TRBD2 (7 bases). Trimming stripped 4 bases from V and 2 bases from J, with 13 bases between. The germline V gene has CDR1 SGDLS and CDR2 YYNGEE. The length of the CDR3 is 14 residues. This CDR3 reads CASSLGGDTYEQYF. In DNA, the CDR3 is TGTGCCAGCAGCCTAGGGGGGGATACCTACGAGCAGTACTTC.

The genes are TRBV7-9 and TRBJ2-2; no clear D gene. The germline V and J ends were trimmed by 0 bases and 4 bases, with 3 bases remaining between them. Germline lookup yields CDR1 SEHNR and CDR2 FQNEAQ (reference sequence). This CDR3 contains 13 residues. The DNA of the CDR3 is TGTGCCAGCAGCTTAGCTCTCACCGGGGAGCTGTTTTTT. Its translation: CASSLALTGELFF.

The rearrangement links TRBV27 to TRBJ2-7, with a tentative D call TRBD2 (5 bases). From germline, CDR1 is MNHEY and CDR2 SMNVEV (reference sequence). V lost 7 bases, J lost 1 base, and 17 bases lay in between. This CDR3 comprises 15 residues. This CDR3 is CASKLSGYGSYEQYF. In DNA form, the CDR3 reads TGTGCCAGCAAGTTGTCGGGATATGGGTCCTACGAGCAGTACTTC.

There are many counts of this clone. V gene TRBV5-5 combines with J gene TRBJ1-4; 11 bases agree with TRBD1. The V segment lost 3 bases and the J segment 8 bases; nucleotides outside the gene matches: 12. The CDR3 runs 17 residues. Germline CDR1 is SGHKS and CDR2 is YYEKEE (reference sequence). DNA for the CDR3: TGTGCCAGCAGCTCGGGACAGGGGGGTCGGATTGACGAAAAACTGTTTTTT. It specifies CASSSGQGGRIDEKLFF.

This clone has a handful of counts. The CDR3 DNA follows: TGTGCCACCAGCTTCCAGGGGCAGAATGGCTACACCTTC. Its translation is CATSFQGQNGYTF. This chain connects TRBV15 to TRBJ1-2, with D maybe TRBD1 (6 bases). From germline, CDR1 is LNHNV and CDR2 YYDKDF (reference sequence). This CDR3 is 13 amino acids long. Trimming stripped 5 bases from V and 6 bases from J, with 13 bases between.

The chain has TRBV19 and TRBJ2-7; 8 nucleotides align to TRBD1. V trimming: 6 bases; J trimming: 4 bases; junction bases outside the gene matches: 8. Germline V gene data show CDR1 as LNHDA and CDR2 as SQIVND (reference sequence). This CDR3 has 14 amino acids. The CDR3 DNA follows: TGTGCCAGTAGCTCGACAGGGGTTTCATACGAGCAGTACTTC. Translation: CASSSTGVSYEQYF.

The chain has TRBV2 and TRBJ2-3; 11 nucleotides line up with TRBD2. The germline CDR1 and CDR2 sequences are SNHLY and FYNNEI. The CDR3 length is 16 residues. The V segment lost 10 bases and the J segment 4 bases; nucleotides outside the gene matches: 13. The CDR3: CAIIVSGGASADTQYF. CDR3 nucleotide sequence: TGTGCCATAATAGTTAGCGGGGGGGCGTCTGCAGATACGCAGTATTTT.

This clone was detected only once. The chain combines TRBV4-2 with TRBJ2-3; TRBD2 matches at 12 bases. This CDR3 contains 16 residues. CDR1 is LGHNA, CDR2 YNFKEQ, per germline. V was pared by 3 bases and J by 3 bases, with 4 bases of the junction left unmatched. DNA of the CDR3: TGTGCCAGCAGCCAGTCCCTAGCGGGGGGGACAGATACGCAGTATTTT. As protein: CASSQSLAGGTDTQYF.

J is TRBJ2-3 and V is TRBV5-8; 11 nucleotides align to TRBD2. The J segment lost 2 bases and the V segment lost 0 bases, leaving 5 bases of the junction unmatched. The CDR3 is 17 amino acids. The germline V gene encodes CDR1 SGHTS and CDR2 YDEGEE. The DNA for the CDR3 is TGTGCCAGCAGCTTGGGGACTAGCGGGCCAACCACAGATACGCAGTATTTT. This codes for CASSLGTSGPTTDTQYF. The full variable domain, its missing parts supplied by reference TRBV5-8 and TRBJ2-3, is EAGVTQSPTHLIKTRGQQATLRCSPISGHTSVYWYQQALGLGLQFLLWYDEGEERNRGNFPPRFSGRQFPNYSSELNVNALELEDSALYLCASSLGTSGPTTDTQYFGPGTRLTVL.

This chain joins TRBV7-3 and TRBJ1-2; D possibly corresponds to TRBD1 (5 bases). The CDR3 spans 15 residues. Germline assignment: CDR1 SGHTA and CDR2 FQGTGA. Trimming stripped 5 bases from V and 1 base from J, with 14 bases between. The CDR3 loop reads CASSPRPGGNYGYTF. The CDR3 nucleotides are TGTGCCAGCAGCCCCCGTCCGGGGGGTAACTATGGCTACACCTTC. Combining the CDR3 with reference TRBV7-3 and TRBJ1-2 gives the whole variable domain GAGVSQTPSNKVTEKGKYVELRCDPISGHTALYWYRQSLGQGPEFLIYFQGTGAADDSGLPNDRFFAVRPEGSVSTLKIQRTERGDSAVYLCASSPRPGGNYGYTFGSGTRLTVV.

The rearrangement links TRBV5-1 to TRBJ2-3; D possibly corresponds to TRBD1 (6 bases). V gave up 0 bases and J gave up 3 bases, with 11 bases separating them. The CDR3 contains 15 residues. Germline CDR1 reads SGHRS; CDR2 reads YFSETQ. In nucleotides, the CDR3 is TGCGCCAGCAGCTTGGAGGTGGGGGCGACAGATACGCAGTATTTT. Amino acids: CASSLEVGATDTQYF.

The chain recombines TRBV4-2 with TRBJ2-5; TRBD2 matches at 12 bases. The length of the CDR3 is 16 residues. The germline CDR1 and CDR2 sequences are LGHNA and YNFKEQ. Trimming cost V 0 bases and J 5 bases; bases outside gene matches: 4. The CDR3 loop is CASSQDGTSGSETQYF. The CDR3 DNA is TGTGCCAGCAGCCAAGATGGGACTAGCGGGTCGGAGACCCAGTACTTC.

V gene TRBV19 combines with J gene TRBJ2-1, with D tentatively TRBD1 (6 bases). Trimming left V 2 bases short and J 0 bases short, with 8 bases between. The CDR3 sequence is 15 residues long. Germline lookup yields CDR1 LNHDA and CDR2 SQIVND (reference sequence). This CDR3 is CASSIQGSSYNEQFF. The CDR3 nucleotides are TGTGCCAGTAGTATACAGGGGAGCTCCTACAATGAGCAGTTCTTC.

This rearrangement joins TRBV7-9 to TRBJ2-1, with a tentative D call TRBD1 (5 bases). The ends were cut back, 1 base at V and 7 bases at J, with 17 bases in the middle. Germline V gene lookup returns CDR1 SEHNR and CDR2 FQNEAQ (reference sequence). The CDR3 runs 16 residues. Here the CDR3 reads CASSLEGSGRGNEQFF. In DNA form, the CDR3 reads TGTGCCAGCAGCTTAGAGGGGTCGGGTAGGGGTAATGAGCAGTTCTTC.

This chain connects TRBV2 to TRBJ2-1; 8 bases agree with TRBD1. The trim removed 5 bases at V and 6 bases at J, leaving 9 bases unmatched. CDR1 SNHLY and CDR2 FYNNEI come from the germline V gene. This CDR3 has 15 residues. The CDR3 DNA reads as TGTGCCAGCAGTTTGACAGGGGTAATGAGCAATGAGCAGTTCTTC. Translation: CASSLTGVMSNEQFF.

The CDR3 is CASSSSLSPLHF. The CDR3 coding sequence is TGTGCCAGCAGTTCCTCCCTTTCACCCCTCCACTTT. The chain joins TRBV28 to TRBJ1-6; no definite D call. The CDR3 spans 12 residues. Trimming shortened V by 4 bases and J by 9 bases, and 7 bases separated the two germline ends. The germline CDR1 and CDR2 sequences are MDHEN and SYDVKM.

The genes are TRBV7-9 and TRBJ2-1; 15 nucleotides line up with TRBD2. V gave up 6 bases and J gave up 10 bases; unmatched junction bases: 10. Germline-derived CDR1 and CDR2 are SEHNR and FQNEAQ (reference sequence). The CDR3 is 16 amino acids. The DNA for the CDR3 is TGTGCCAGCAGTAGAACGTCCGGGACTAGCGGGGGGGAGCAGTTCTTC. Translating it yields CASSRTSGTSGGEQFF.

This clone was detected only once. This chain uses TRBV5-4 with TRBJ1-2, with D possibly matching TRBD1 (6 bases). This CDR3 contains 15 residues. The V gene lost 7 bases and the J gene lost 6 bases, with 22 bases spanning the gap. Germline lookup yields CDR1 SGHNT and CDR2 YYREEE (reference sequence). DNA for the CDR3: TGTGCCAGCGCCGAGGGGGGGAACGGGGAAAATGGCTACACCTTC. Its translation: CASAEGGNGENGYTF.

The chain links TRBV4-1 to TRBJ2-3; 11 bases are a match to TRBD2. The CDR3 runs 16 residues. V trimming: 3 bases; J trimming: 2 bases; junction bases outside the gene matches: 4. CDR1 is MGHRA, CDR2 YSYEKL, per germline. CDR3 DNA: TGCGCCAGCAGCCAGAGACTAGCGGGGAACACAGATACGCAGTATTTT. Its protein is CASSQRLAGNTDTQYF.